Reported below is one TCR beta chain. Its specificity is not known. The data derive from a study of OX40 agonist ivuxolimab in advanced cancers. As for the study in general: At 65% to 90% male, the cohort had a mean age of approximately 64 years, ranging from about 23 to 79. Overall study findings and caveats: In the 0.1-3.0 mg/kg groups, partial responders showed among the lowest expansion.

On cycle 4 day 1 and cycle 7 day 1, as well as at baseline, blood was sampled. The CDR3 consists of 14 residues. V was shortened by 7 bases and J by 8 bases, with 20 bases between the two germline ends. Germline V CDR1 and CDR2: MDHEN, SYDVKM. Measured with immunoSEQ multiplex PCR; TCRdb has only the in-frame clones, and not every one. The sample carries 60,000 to 80,000 clones, about four fifths recorded once. The sequencing here drew on CD4+ or CD8+ T cells sorted from blood, taken in a trial of the OX40 agonist ivuxolimab. The V gene is TRBV28, the J gene TRBJ1-2, with D possibly being TRBD1 (6 bases). This receptor was taken from an adult with an advanced solid tumor such as melanoma, head and neck, liver or kidney cancer. CDR3 nucleotide sequence: TGTGCCAGCATCTTAAGGGGGTTTTCGCAAGGCTACACCTTC. It translates to CASILRGFSQGYTF.